This is a list of T cell receptor beta chains from one sample in a study of early T cells in non-severe SARS-CoV-2 infection. MiXCR, run by TCRdb on the 5' RACE reads, gives a single entry per CDR3 protein. Of roughly 20,000 distinct CDR3 sequences listed, around 5% are singletons. Sequencing was carried out using whole blood. The receptors originated from an adult who was a healthcare worker with PCR-confirmed SARS-CoV-2 infection or an uninfected control (not recorded which). Both conserved end residues are part of each CDR3. D genes are given only for firm matches. Expanded clones get a size class; other rows say once, few or many, or leave the size out.

V: TRBV27
size: many
D: -
J: TRBJ1-6
CDR3: CASSLYSFESPLHF
DNA: TGTGCCAGCAGTTTATACTCGTTCGAATCACCCCTCCACTTT

V: TRBV20-1
size: many
D: TRBD1
J: TRBJ2-3
CDR3: CSAGTGGASVDTQYF
DNA: TGCAGTGCCGGAACAGGGGGCGCCTCAGTAGATACGCAGTATTTT

V: TRBV12-3/TRBV12-4
size: many
D: -
J: TRBJ1-3
CDR3: CASSLLGTGNTIYF
DNA: TGTGCCAGCAGTTTGCTAGGGACTGGAAACACCATATATTTT

V: TRBV4-1
size: many
D: -
J: TRBJ1-6
CDR3: CASSQGEDGVKSPLHF
DNA: TGCGCCAGCAGCCAAGGGGAAGACGGGGTTAAATCACCCCTCCACTTT

V: TRBV5-1
size: many
D: -
J: TRBJ2-7
CDR3: CASSEGFGQYF
DNA: TGCGCCAGCAGCGAGGGTTTCGGGCAGTACTTC

V: TRBV30
size: many
D: TRBD1
J: TRBJ2-6
CDR3: CASPGQGFAGANVLTF
DNA: TGTGCCTCCCCTGGACAGGGGTTCGCCGGGGCCAACGTCCTGACTTTC

V: TRBV7-9
size: many
D: TRBD2
J: TRBJ2-1
CDR3: CASSLPLAGKYNEQFF
DNA: TGTGCCAGCAGCTTGCCTCTAGCGGGGAAGTACAATGAGCAGTTCTTC

V: TRBV27
size: -
D: TRBD1
J: TRBJ1-5
CDR3: CASRRDRGNQPQHF
DNA: TGTGCCAGCAGAAGGGACAGGGGCAATCAGCCCCAGCATTTT

V: TRBV6-2/TRBV6-3
size: many
D: TRBD1
J: TRBJ2-7
CDR3: CASSNRDRAGEQYF
DNA: TGTGCCAGCAGTAACCGGGACAGGGCAGGCGAGCAGTACTTC

V: TRBV10-3
size: -
D: -
J: TRBJ2-5
CDR3: CAISGERETQYF
DNA: TGTGCCATCAGTGGGGAGCGGGAGACCCAGTACTTC

V: TRBV7-9
size: many
D: TRBD2
J: TRBJ2-1
CDR3: CASSLNLGSGLNNEQFF
DNA: TGTGCCAGCAGCTTAAATCTCGGTAGCGGGCTAAACAATGAGCAGTTCTTC

V: TRBV12-3/TRBV12-4
size: many
D: -
J: TRBJ1-2
CDR3: CASSSGSYGYTF
DNA: TGTGCCAGCAGTTCCGGCAGCTATGGCTACACCTTC

V: TRBV6-2/TRBV6-3
size: -
D: -
J: TRBJ1-6
CDR3: CASSSRQQSPLHF
DNA: TGTGCCAGCAGTTCCCGACAGCAGTCACCCCTCCACTTT

V: TRBV20-1
size: few
D: TRBD1
J: TRBJ2-7
CDR3: CSATGTASYEQYF
DNA: TGCAGTGCCACTGGGACAGCCTCCTACGAGCAGTACTTC

V: TRBV13
size: many
D: -
J: TRBJ2-7
CDR3: CASSPPGTAGEQYF
DNA: TGTGCCAGCAGCCCCCCTGGAACCGCCGGCGAGCAGTACTTC

V: TRBV19
size: many
D: TRBD1
J: TRBJ1-4
CDR3: CASSERDRPNEKLFF
DNA: TGTGCCAGTAGTGAACGGGACAGACCGAATGAAAAACTGTTTTTT

V: TRBV5-1
size: many
D: -
J: TRBJ2-7
CDR3: CASSLTGPTYEQYF
DNA: TGCGCCAGCAGCTTGACAGGGCCTACCTACGAGCAGTACTTC

V: TRBV12-3/TRBV12-4
size: many
D: -
J: TRBJ2-5
CDR3: CASSLTRGTQYF
DNA: TGTGCCAGCAGCTTGACTCGGGGGACCCAGTACTTC

V: TRBV12-5
size: medium-sized
D: TRBD2
J: TRBJ2-2
CDR3: CASERGDNTGELFF
DNA: TGTGCTAGTGAGCGGGGAGATAACACCGGGGAGCTGTTTTTT

V: TRBV11-2
size: -
D: -
J: TRBJ2-5
CDR3: CASSSRAQETQYF
DNA: TGTGCCAGCAGCTCCCGGGCTCAAGAGACCCAGTACTTC

V: TRBV18
size: medium-sized
D: -
J: TRBJ2-5
CDR3: CASSPPNQETQYF
DNA: TGTGCCAGCTCACCACCAAACCAAGAGACCCAGTACTTC

V: TRBV7-8
size: many
D: TRBD2
J: TRBJ2-3
CDR3: CASSLDGRARDTQYF
DNA: TGTGCCAGCAGCTTAGACGGGAGGGCGCGAGATACGCAGTATTTT

V: TRBV6-5
size: few
D: -
J: TRBJ1-5
CDR3: CASSPRAGPMSNQPQHF
DNA: TGTGCCAGCAGTCCCCGGGCCGGTCCTATGAGCAATCAGCCCCAGCATTTT

V: TRBV12-3/TRBV12-4
size: many
D: -
J: TRBJ2-3
CDR3: CASRLSGRAADTQYF
DNA: TGTGCCAGCAGGCTATCCGGGCGCGCGGCAGATACGCAGTATTTT

V: TRBV7-9
size: many
D: TRBD2
J: TRBJ2-1
CDR3: CASSLDQLARQFF
DNA: TGTGCCAGCAGCCTGGACCAACTAGCGCGGCAGTTCTTC

V: TRBV5-1
size: many
D: TRBD2
J: TRBJ2-3
CDR3: CASREGGTSGGNTQYF
DNA: TGCGCCAGCCGAGAAGGCGGGACTAGCGGGGGGAATACGCAGTATTTT

V: TRBV29-1
size: medium-sized
D: -
J: TRBJ2-7
CDR3: CSVVGDLFYEQYF
DNA: TGCAGCGTTGTCGGGGACTTATTCTACGAGCAGTACTTC

V: TRBV6-7
size: many
D: -
J: TRBJ1-1
CDR3: CASSYRDCEAFF
DNA: TGTGCCAGCAGTTACCGGGACTGTGAAGCTTTCTTT

V: TRBV13
size: -
D: -
J: TRBJ2-7
CDR3: CASRLTPSSEQYF
DNA: TGTGCCAGCCGCCTGACACCCTCCTCCGAGCAGTACTTC

V: TRBV7-3
size: many
D: -
J: TRBJ2-1
CDR3: CASSLGTGLYNEQFF
DNA: TGTGCCAGCTCTTTAGGAACTGGATTGTACAATGAGCAGTTCTTC